This TCR beta chain emerged from a study of metastatic and nonmetastatic thyroid tumors. Study details: Across blood and tumor or nodule tissue, repertoires from malignant and benign thyroid patients were compared with one another.

As handled by the study authors: Using the CDR3 differences seen across clinicopathological groups, the authors built a distant-metastasis classifier for papillary thyroid cancer, which was meant to discriminate distant-metastatic patients. TCRdb re-clonotyped the PCR reads through MiXCR. The V and J calls reflect TCRdb's pipeline rather than the authors' work. The sample has about 4,300 clones, about 31% seen once; the top ten hold roughly a fifth. This clone is large in the sample. Its antigen remains unidentified. CDR3 length: 14 residues. Trimming shortened V by 2 bases and J by 3 bases, and 11 bases separated the two germline ends. CDR1 is MNHEY, CDR2 SVGEGT, per germline. General study points: Malignant tumors reportedly showed significantly higher TCR beta diversity than benign nodules in both blood and tumor.

Every patient underwent thyroid surgery untreated. The TCR was taken from a female donor with papillary thyroid cancer or a benign thyroid nodule (not recorded which). Some clones in this sample may be carry-over from other donors' samples. Sequenced: adjacent normal tissue. The chain is built from TRBV6-2 or TRBV6-3 and TRBJ2-7; D not resolved. The CDR3 coding sequence is TGTGCCAGCAGTTACCAGTTTTACGGCTACGAGCAGTACTTC. This codes for CASSYQFYGYEQYF.